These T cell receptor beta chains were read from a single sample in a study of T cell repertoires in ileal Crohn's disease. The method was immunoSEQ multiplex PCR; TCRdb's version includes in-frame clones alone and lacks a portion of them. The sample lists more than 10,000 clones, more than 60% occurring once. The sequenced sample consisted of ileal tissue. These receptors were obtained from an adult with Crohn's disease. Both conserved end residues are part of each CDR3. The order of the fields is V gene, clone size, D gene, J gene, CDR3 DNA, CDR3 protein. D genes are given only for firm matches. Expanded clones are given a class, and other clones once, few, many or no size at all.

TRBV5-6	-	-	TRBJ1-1	TGTGCCAGCAGCTTGGGACTGGAAGTAGCTTTCTTT	CASSLGLEVAFF
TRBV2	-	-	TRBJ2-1	TGTGCCAGCAATATTAGGCGGGAAAACAATGAGCAGTTCTTC	CASNIRRENNEQFF
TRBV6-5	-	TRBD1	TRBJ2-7	TGTGCCAGCAGTTGGGACAGCCGCTCCTACGAGCAGTACTTC	CASSWDSRSYEQYF
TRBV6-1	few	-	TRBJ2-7	TGTGCCAGCAGTGAGTACAGGGACCACTACGAGCAGTACTTC	CASSEYRDHYEQYF
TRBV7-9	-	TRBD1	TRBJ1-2	TGTGCCAGCAGCCAGACGACAGGGGGCTATGGCTACACCTTC	CASSQTTGGYGYTF
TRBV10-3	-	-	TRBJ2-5	TGTGCCAGCTCCCAGGGGCGGGGGGAGACCCAGTACTTC	CASSQGRGETQYF
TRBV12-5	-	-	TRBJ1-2	TGTGCTAGTGGTTTGGTATTTAATGAGGGGAGGACTCGTTACGGCTACACCTTC	CASGLVFNEGRTRYGYTF
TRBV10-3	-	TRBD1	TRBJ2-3	TGTGCCATCAGGGATGTACAGGGGATCCCAGATACGCAGTATTTT	CAIRDVQGIPDTQYF
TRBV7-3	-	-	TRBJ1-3	TGTGCCAGCAGCCAGGGTTGGGCGTGGGGAAACACCATATATTTT	CASSQGWAWGNTIYF
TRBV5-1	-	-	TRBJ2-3	TGCGCCAGCAGCTTGGAGTGGCAGGGAATAAATCAAGATACGCAGTATTTT	CASSLEWQGINQDTQYF
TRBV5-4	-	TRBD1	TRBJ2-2	TGTGCCAGCAGGCGGGACAGGCGCACCGGGGAGCTGTTTTTT	CASRRDRRTGELFF
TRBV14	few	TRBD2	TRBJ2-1	TGTGCCAGCAGCCAGATTACTAGCGGACTCTACAATGAGCAGTTCTTC	CASSQITSGLYNEQFF
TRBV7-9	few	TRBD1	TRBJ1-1	TGTGCCAGCAGCTTTCCGGGACAGGGGTTCACTGAAGCTTTCTTT	CASSFPGQGFTEAFF
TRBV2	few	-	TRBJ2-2	TGTGCCAGCAGTGAAGGGACAAACGCGAACACCGGGGAGCTGTTTTTT	CASSEGTNANTGELFF
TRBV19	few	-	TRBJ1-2	TGTGCCAGTAGTCTTTTCGTGATGGGGGGAAAGTATGGCTACACCTTC	CASSLFVMGGKYGYTF
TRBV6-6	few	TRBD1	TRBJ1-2	TGTGCCAGCAGTGCGACAGGGGGCCGGAGATCTGGCTACACCTTC	CASSATGGRRSGYTF
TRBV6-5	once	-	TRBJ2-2	TGTGCCAGCAGTTACTTCCGGAACACCGGGGAGCTGTTTTTT	CASSYFRNTGELFF